The 22 T cell receptor beta chains in this list originate from one sample, sequenced in a study of shared clonotypes between healthy human individuals. TCRdb keeps only in-frame clones here, not all; method: immunoSEQ multiplex PCR. The sample shows about 2.5 million clones, 85% to 95% of them seen only once. The sequenced material came from naive CD4+ T cells from PBMCs. The subset: CD45RA+ positively selected. These TCRs come from a man in his late teens or twenties in good health. Some clones in this sample may be carry-over from other donors' samples.

This chain's CDR3 is CASTQLAGGRYEQYF. The CDR3 DNA is TGTGCCAGCACTCAACTGGCGGGAGGGCGGTACGAGCAGTACTTC. The V gene is TRBV28, the J gene TRBJ2-7, with 9 bases matching TRBD2. This CDR3 contains 15 residues. V lost 7 bases to trimming and J lost 4 bases; unmatched junction nucleotides: 11. Germline CDR1 and CDR2: MDHEN and SYDVKM.

This rearrangement joins TRBV19 to TRBJ2-2, with 8 bases identical to TRBD1. Per germline, CDR1 LNHDA and CDR2 SQIVND (reference sequence). The trim removed 5 bases at V and 5 bases at J, leaving 10 bases unmatched. The CDR3 has 16 residues. In DNA form, the CDR3 reads TGTGCCAGTAGTTTCCCAGGGGGCGCAGTAACCGGGGAGCTGTTTTTT. Amino acid sequence: CASSFPGGAVTGELFF.

Here the CDR3 reads CASRPLGSGPHQPQHF. The CDR3 DNA follows: TGTGCCAGCAGACCCCTCGGTAGTGGCCCCCATCAGCCCCAGCATTTT. This chain connects TRBV27 to TRBJ1-5, with D unresolved. The CDR3 length is 16 residues. V gave up 6 bases and J gave up 5 bases, with 20 bases separating them. In germline, CDR1 is MNHEY, CDR2 SMNVEV (reference sequence).

The rearrangement links TRBV28 to TRBJ2-2, with a possible D match to TRBD2 (7 bases). Trimming removed 6 bases at V and 0 bases at J, with 17 bases between. This CDR3 is built from 17 residues. In germline, CDR1 is MDHEN, CDR2 SYDVKM. Written as DNA, the CDR3 is TGTGCCAGCAGATCTACAGGGAGGGGATCGAACACCGGGGAGCTGTTTTTT. As protein: CASRSTGRGSNTGELFF.

On this clone itself: Its ends do not fully match the called genes, so a read error is possible. The chain uses TRBV4-3 and TRBJ1-5, with 9 bases that match TRBD1. Germline values: CDR1 LGHNA, CDR2 YSLEER. The CDR3 is made up of 13 amino acids. The CDR3 is CASSQELYRGRSF. CDR3 coding DNA: TGCGCCAGCAGCCAAGAACTTTACAGGGGGCGCAGCTTT.

V is TRBV5-1 and J is TRBJ2-5; 9 positions match TRBD1. The CDR3 loop spans 13 amino acids. Germline V gives CDR1 SGHRS, CDR2 YFSETQ. J gave up 5 bases and V 4 bases, and 3 bases lay outside the gene matches. The CDR3 DNA sequence: TGCGCCAGCAGCCCACAGGGGGCTGAGACCCAGTACTTC. Translated, it gives CASSPQGAETQYF. Together with reference TRBV5-1 and TRBJ2-5, the CDR3 gives the full variable domain: KAGVTQTPRYLIKTRGQQVTLSCSPISGHRSVSWYQQTPGQGLQFLFEYFSETQRNKGNFPGRFSGRQFSNSRSEMNVSTLELGDSALYLCASSPQGAETQYFGPGTRLLVL.

The CDR3 region has the DNA TGTGCCAGCAGCTTAACCGGACTAGCGGCATACAATGAGCAGTTCTTC. Translation: CASSLTGLAAYNEQFF. This chain joins TRBV7-3 and TRBJ2-1; the match to TRBD2 covers 10 bases. The germline CDR1 and CDR2 sequences are SGHTA and FQGTGA. Trimming cost V 0 bases and J 4 bases; bases outside gene matches: 3. The CDR3 length is 16 residues.

This clone was recorded once. Here the CDR3 DNA reads TGTGCCAGCAGTTTCGGACAGGGGATAGGAAATTCACCCCTCCACTTT. Translated, it gives CASSFGQGIGNSPLHF. V gene TRBV6-5 combines with J gene TRBJ1-6; TRBD1 aligns across 9 bases. In germline, CDR1 is MNHEY, CDR2 SVGAGI. The CDR3 spans 16 residues. The V segment lost 4 bases and the J segment 7 bases; nucleotides outside the gene matches: 8.

CDR3 DNA: TGTGCCAGCAGCTCCCAAACGGGCAACTACGAGCAGTACTTC. Its protein is CASSSQTGNYEQYF. The V and J genes are TRBV7-6 and TRBJ2-7; D remains unclear. The CDR3 is 14 residues long. Germline V gene data show CDR1 as SGHVS and CDR2 as FNYEAQ. Trimming left V 4 bases short and J 3 bases short, with 13 bases between.

The chain carries TRBV5-1 and TRBJ2-1, with D perhaps TRBD2 (6 bases). CDR3 length equals 15 residues. Between the trimmed V and J ends, which lost 0 bases and 7 bases, there was a span of 14 bases. The germline CDR1 and CDR2 sequences are SGHRS and YFSETQ. As DNA, the CDR3 is TGCGCCAGCAGCTTGGTGAGCGGGCTCTCGAATGAGCAGTTCTTC. It codes for CASSLVSGLSNEQFF.

This clone was observed a single time. CDR3 sequence: CASSVNRDGYGYTF. In DNA form, the CDR3 reads TGTGCCAGCAGTGTCAACAGGGATGGCTATGGCTACACCTTC. V usage is TRBV6-4 and J usage is TRBJ1-2; D is perhaps TRBD1 (6 bases). V lost 4 bases and J lost 4, with 13 bases in between. The CDR3 has 14 amino acids. Per germline, CDR1 MRHNA and CDR2 SNTAGT.

DNA of the CDR3: TGTGCCAGCAGTTACTCTGGGGCGGAGACCCAGTACTTC. Protein product: CASSYSGAETQYF. The gene calls are TRBV6-5 and TRBJ2-5, with D possibly being TRBD1 (5 bases). The germline V gene encodes CDR1 MNHEY and CDR2 SVGAGI. CDR3 length: 13 residues. V dropped 0 bases and J dropped 5 bases, with 7 bases sitting between them.

The gene calls are TRBV20-1 and TRBJ2-3, with D unresolved. Germline assignment: CDR1 DFQATT and CDR2 SNEGSKA (reference sequence). The CDR3 has 11 amino acids. The CDR3 is CSAGLLGPQYF. In nucleotides, the CDR3 is TGCAGCGCCGGCCTCTTGGGTCCGCAGTATTTT.

The rearrangement links TRBV5-4 to TRBJ1-1; D uncertain. CDR1 is SGHNT, CDR2 YYREEE, per germline (reference sequence). This CDR3 is 13 amino acids long. V lost 3 bases, J lost 1 base, and 7 bases lay in between. The CDR3 nucleotides are TGTGCCAGCAGCTCCGGAGCGAACACTGAAGCTTTCTTT. Amino acid sequence: CASSSGANTEAFF.

The chain couples TRBV11-2 to TRBJ1-1; unclear D gene. The ends were cut back, 3 bases at V and 2 bases at J, with 16 bases in the middle. There are 16 residues in the CDR3. The germline V gene has CDR1 SGHAT and CDR2 FQNNGV. The chain's CDR3 is CASSFFPGKGNTEAFF. The CDR3 DNA follows: TGTGCCAGCAGCTTTTTTCCGGGGAAGGGCAACACTGAAGCTTTCTTT.

The V gene is TRBV7-2, the J gene TRBJ2-1; unclear D gene. This CDR3 has 16 residues. Between the trimmed V and J ends, which lost 5 bases and 9 bases, there was a span of 23 bases. The germline gives CDR1 SGHTA, CDR2 FQGNSA. CDR3 bases: TGTGCCAGCAGCCAAGAGCAGGCGCCCCTTGGAATTGAGCAGTTCTTC. This codes for CASSQEQAPLGIEQFF.

For this clone: At the DNA level, this CDR3 is encoded by other sequences in the same sample as well. The chain is built from TRBV9 and TRBJ1-3, with a weak D call TRBD1 (6 bases). Germline lookup yields CDR1 SGDLS and CDR2 YYNGEE. V lost 2 bases and J 1 base, leaving 10 bases between the germline ends. This CDR3 has 15 residues. CDR3 sequence: CASSVEGVSGNTIYF. CDR3 bases: TGTGCCAGCAGCGTCGAGGGGGTTTCTGGAAACACCATATATTTT.

This chain connects TRBV21-1 to TRBJ2-1; the DNA was not used to check the table's D call, TRBD2. TRBV21-1 is recorded as a pseudogene. The CDR3 sequence is 15 residues long. The CDR3 region is CASRITGCSYNEQFF. CDR3 coding DNA: TGTGCCAGCAGAATCACGGGTTGCTCCTACAATGAGCAGTTCTTC.

The rearrangement joins TRBV4-2 to TRBJ2-3, with a possible D match to TRBD2 (6 bases). This CDR3 is built from 16 residues. The V end lost 1 base, the J end lost 6 bases, and 17 bases lay between the germline ends. CDR1 is LGHNA and CDR2 is YNFKEQ in the germline V gene. The CDR3 protein is CASSQGQRVNRDTQYF. CDR3 sequence (DNA): TGTGCCAGCAGCCAAGGACAGCGGGTAAATAGGGATACGCAGTATTTT.

The rearrangement links TRBV28 to TRBJ1-2; no clear D gene. The V gene's germline CDR1 is MDHEN and CDR2 SYDVKM. This CDR3 is 13 amino acids long. Trimming pared 4 bases from V and 3 bases from J, leaving 9 bases between. CDR3 in amino acids: CASSYEYHYGYTF. CDR3 in DNA: TGTGCCAGCAGTTATGAGTATCACTATGGCTACACCTTC.

This clone occurred once. CDR3 in DNA: TGTGCCAGCAGCTCTTTGGGGACAGGGGGAGGTATGGCCCAGTACTTC. This translates into CASSSLGTGGGMAQYF. The V gene is TRBV7-9, the J gene TRBJ2-5; TRBD1 aligns across 11 bases. The CDR3 runs to 16 residues. Trimming removed 4 bases from V and 9 bases from J; junction bases left unmatched: 13. Germline V lookup: CDR1 SEHNR, CDR2 FQNEAQ (reference sequence).

The rearrangement links TRBV29-1 to TRBJ2-5; 10 bases are shared with TRBD2. Per the germline V gene, CDR1 is SQVTM and CDR2 is ANQGSEA. After removal of 0 bases from V and 9 bases from J, the junction contained 13 bases not matched to a gene. The CDR3 runs to 16 residues. CDR3 nucleotide sequence: TGCAGCGTTGAAGATCCGCCTAGCGGGAGTGTGGCGGCCCAGTACTTC. It specifies CSVEDPPSGSVAAQYF. Combining the CDR3 with reference TRBV29-1 and TRBJ2-5 gives the whole variable domain SAVISQKPSRDICQRGTSLTIQCQVDSQVTMMFWYRQQPGQSLTLIATANQGSEATYESGFVIDKFPISRPNLTFSTLTVSNMSPEDSSIYLCSVEDPPSGSVAAQYFGPGTRLLVL.